Included here is one TCR beta chain sequence, with context. Its antigen is as yet unknown. This sample is part of a study of T cell responses to AZD1222 COVID-19 vaccine. General study points: The study identified only a handful of AZD1222 recipients as seropositive at baseline. The study reported that nearly half of spike-specific TCRs target unmutated variant regions.

This CDR3 comprises 16 residues. Germline values: CDR1 LGHNA, CDR2 YSLEER. The V and J ends lost 3 bases and 10 bases respectively, with 19 bases between them. Some clones are missing from TCRdb's copy, which holds only in-frame ones; the method was immunoSEQ multiplex PCR. Seen here are about 150,000 clones, 90% observed once, and the top ten hold less than 3%. V and J are TRBV4-3 and TRBJ1-6; D is possibly TRBD1 (6 bases). The material sequenced was peripheral blood, taken on day 0 of AZD1222 vaccination. This clonotype originated in an adult in good health. In DNA form, the CDR3 reads TGCGCCAGCAGCCAGTCAGGGGATGCCGTCAGATCACCCCTCCACTTT. Translating it yields CASSQSGDAVRSPLHF.